This entry lists 3 T cell receptor beta chains sequenced from one sample in a study of blood T cell repertoires in COVID-19. TCRdb's table, derived via immunoSEQ multiplex PCR, lists solely in-frame clones and lacks some. Among approximately 150,000 clones listed, 87% were seen once. The source material was peripheral blood. These receptors came from a woman aged 45-59 years with acute or convalescent COVID-19.

The V call is TRBV6-4, the J call TRBJ2-1; 9 bases map to TRBD1. The CDR3 runs 15 residues. V lost 3 bases and J lost 7; bases outside the gene matches: 7. CDR1 MRHNA and CDR2 SNTAGT come from the germline V gene. This chain's CDR3 is CASSDRGQGRNEQFF. Written as DNA, the CDR3 is TGTGCCAGCAGTGATAGGGGACAGGGTAGAAATGAGCAGTTCTTC.

This chain links TRBV5-1 with TRBJ2-5, with a tentative D call TRBD2 (5 bases). V lost 5 bases and J 5 bases, leaving 13 bases between the germline ends. CDR3 length equals 13 residues. Per germline, CDR1 SGHRS and CDR2 YFSETQ. CDR3 in DNA: TGCGCCAGCAGACTTGGGAGCCGGGAGACCCAGTACTTC. Translation: CASRLGSRETQYF.

This chain uses TRBV5-1 with TRBJ2-7; 8 bases align to TRBD2. The germline CDR1 and CDR2 sequences are SGHRS and YFSETQ. The CDR3 loop spans 14 amino acids. V dropped 5 bases and J dropped 7; count of bases not matched to a gene: 11. The CDR3 nucleotides read TGCGCCAGCAGTGGCCAGAGCGGGAGTAGGGAGCAGTACTTC. This translates into CASSGQSGSREQYF.